Sequencing of this T cell receptor beta chain was carried out in a study of blood T cell repertoires in COVID-19. V was shortened by 1 base and J by 5 bases, with 21 bases between the two germline ends. The CDR3 covers 18 residues. Germline assignment: CDR1 MNHEY and CDR2 SVGEGT. Sequenced by immunoSEQ multiplex PCR; TCRdb stores in-frame clones only, minus some. The repertoire has roughly 230,000 clones, roughly 87% of them found once; the top ten carry roughly 7.2%. Source material: PBMCs or T cells enriched from blood (not recorded which). The chain uses TRBV6-2 or TRBV6-3 and TRBJ1-5; tentatively, D is TRBD1 (5 bases). The clonotype was recovered from a man younger than 40 in a cohort exposed to, infected with or recovered from COVID-19 (not recorded which). The CDR3 sequence: CASSYFSVGQSGDQPQHF. The CDR3, as DNA: TGTGCCAGCAGTTACTTTTCGGTCGGCCAATCGGGGGATCAGCCCCAGCATTTT.